This T cell receptor beta chain was retrieved from a study of blood T cell repertoires in COVID-19. Measured with immunoSEQ multiplex PCR; TCRdb has only the in-frame clones, and not every one. The sample comprises about 200,000 clones, around 84% of which are singletons, and under 15% rests with the top ten. Germline V gene data show CDR1 as ENHRY and CDR2 as SYGVKD. With 5 bases clipped from V and 4 bases from J, the junction kept 9 bases outside the gene matches. The CDR3 is 16 residues long. This clone was detected only a few times. V is TRBV10-3 and J is TRBJ2-5; 11 bases line up with TRBD2. Sequenced material: peripheral blood. The sequence came from a human donor in a cohort sampled during active COVID-19. CDR3 nucleotide sequence: TGTGCCATCAGTTCCCGCGGACTAGCGGGCTTAGAGACCCAGTACTTC. Its protein is CAISSRGLAGLETQYF.